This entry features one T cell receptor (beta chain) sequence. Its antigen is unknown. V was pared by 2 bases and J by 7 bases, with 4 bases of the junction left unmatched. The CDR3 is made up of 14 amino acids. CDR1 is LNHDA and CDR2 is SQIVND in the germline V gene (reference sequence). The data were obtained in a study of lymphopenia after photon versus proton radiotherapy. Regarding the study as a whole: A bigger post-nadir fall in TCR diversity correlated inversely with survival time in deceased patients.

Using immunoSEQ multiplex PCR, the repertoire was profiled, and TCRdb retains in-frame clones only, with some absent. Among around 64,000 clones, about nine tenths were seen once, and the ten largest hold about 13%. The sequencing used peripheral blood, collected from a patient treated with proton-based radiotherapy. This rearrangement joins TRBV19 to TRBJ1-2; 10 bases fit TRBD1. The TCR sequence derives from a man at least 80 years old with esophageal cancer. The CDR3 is CASSISDRGLGYTF. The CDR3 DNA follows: TGTGCCAGTAGTATAAGTGACAGGGGGCTTGGCTACACCTTC. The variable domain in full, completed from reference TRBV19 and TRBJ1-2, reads DGGITQSPKYLFRKEGQNVTLSCEQNLNHDAMYWYRQDPGQGLRLIYYSQIVNDFQKGDIAEGYSVSREKKESFPLTVTSAQKNPTAFYLCASSISDRGLGYTFGSGTRLTVV.